The T cell receptor (beta chain) described here comes from a study of OX40 agonist ivuxolimab in advanced cancers. Sequenced by immunoSEQ multiplex PCR; TCRdb stores in-frame clones only, minus some. The table lists around 44,000 clones, roughly 90% of them singletons. The CDR3 runs to 15 residues. V was clipped by 0 bases and J by 1 base, with 9 bases between them. CDR1 and CDR2 from the germline V gene are SEHNR and FQNEAQ (reference sequence). Sample: CD4+ or CD8+ T cells sorted from blood, taken in a trial of the OX40 agonist ivuxolimab. The chain is built from TRBV7-9 and TRBJ2-5, with D tentatively TRBD2 (5 bases). The source of this sequence is an adult with an advanced solid tumor such as melanoma, head and neck, liver or kidney cancer. The CDR3 is CASSLAIAIQETQYF. CDR3 bases: TGTGCCAGCAGCTTAGCCATAGCGATCCAAGAGACCCAGTACTTC.